This entry features one TCR beta chain sequence. The J segment lost 2 bases and the V segment lost 4 bases, leaving 10 bases of the junction unmatched. Germline CDR1 and CDR2: SGHDT and YYEEEE. The CDR3 is 16 residues long. Libraries were prepared by immunoSEQ multiplex PCR; TCRdb keeps only in-frame clonotypes and omits some of them. Of about 200,000 clones detected, 70% to 90% appear once; the ten largest clones hold approximately 8%. The data are from a study of blood T cell repertoires in COVID-19. Material for sequencing was peripheral blood. The clonotype comes from a woman aged 45-65 years with active or convalescent COVID-19. The rearrangement uses TRBV5-6 and TRBJ2-5; TRBD1 aligns across 8 bases. The CDR3 sequence is CASSLPGTGFQETQYF. CDR3 bases: TGTGCCAGCAGCCTCCCCGGGACAGGCTTTCAAGAGACCCAGTACTTC.